These T cell receptor beta chains were read from a single sample in a study of T-cell memory formation after mild COVID-19. A single record per CDR3 protein comes from TCRdb applying MiXCR to the 5' RACE reads. The data hold around 250,000 distinct CDR3 sequences, with roughly 17% observed a single time. The sequencing input was PBMCs or a T cell subset sorted from them (not recorded which). The receptors shown here come from a man between 18 and 35 years old who had mild COVID-19 (a few samples of this study predate the infection). Cell type and time point are not known. CDR3s include the opening cysteine and the closing phenylalanine or tryptophan. D genes are given only for firm matches. Only some rows state a clone size, as once, few, many or a class for expanded clones.

TRBD1	TRBV6-5	.	TRBJ2-1	TGTGCCAGCAGTTACCAGAGACAGGGGTATGAGCAGTTCTTC	CASSYQRQGYEQFF
TRBD2	TRBV20-1	many	TRBJ2-5	TGCAGTGCTAGAGATTGGACTAGCGGGGGAGGAGAGACCCAGTACTTC	CSARDWTSGGGETQYF
TRBD1	TRBV20-1	few	TRBJ2-7	TGCAGTGCAAGGGACAGGGGGCCCTCCGAGCAGTACTTC	CSARDRGPSEQYF
TRBD1	TRBV5-5	.	TRBJ2-5	TGTGCCAGCAGCCGGGACAGCGAAGAGACCCAGTACTTC	CASSRDSEETQYF
.	TRBV15	.	TRBJ2-7	TGTGCCACCAGCAGAGAAGGCAGCTCCTACGAGCAGTACTTC	CATSREGSSYEQYF
.	TRBV4-3	few	TRBJ2-3	TGCGCCAGCAGCTCCCGGAGTACGGGGGCAGATACGCAGTATTTT	CASSSRSTGADTQYF
.	TRBV28	few	TRBJ1-4	TGTGCCAGCAGAGGACGATTCTTAGGAAGTGAAAAACTGTTTTTT	CASRGRFLGSEKLFF
.	TRBV25-1	few	TRBJ2-7	TGTGCCAGCAGTGCCCTTTCGCAGACGAGCTACGAGCAGTACTTC	CASSALSQTSYEQYF
.	TRBV27	few	TRBJ1-2	TGTGCCAGCAGAGGACATCTGCTTGGCTATGGCTACACCTTC	CASRGHLLGYGYTF
TRBD1	TRBV6-5	few	TRBJ2-3	TGTGCCAGCAGTTACTCCCCGGGGACAGGGGCAGAGTATTTT	CASSYSPGTGAEYF
TRBD2	TRBV4-2	.	TRBJ2-2	TGTGCCAGCAGCCAACGGACTAGCGGGGCCGCAACCGGGGAGCTGTTTTTT	CASSQRTSGAATGELFF
TRBD1	TRBV10-3	few	TRBJ1-2	TGTGCCATCAGTGCCTTGGAGGGGGCTTATGGCTACACCTTC	CAISALEGAYGYTF
.	TRBV7-2	.	TRBJ1-1	TGTGCCAGCGGGGGTGGGACTGAAGCTTTCTTT	CASGGGTEAFF
TRBD2	TRBV4-1	.	TRBJ2-1	TGCGCCAGCAGCCTACGTGAGGGGACTAGCCTTCTTCATGAGCAGTTCTTC	CASSLREGTSLLHEQFF
TRBD2	TRBV5-6	.	TRBJ2-1	TGTGCCAGCAGCTTGGCGACTAGCGGGGGGCCGAGCTCCTACAATGAGCAGTTCTTC	CASSLATSGGPSSYNEQFF
.	TRBV7-9	few	TRBJ1-5	TGTGCCAGCAGCCCTGAGGGATGGAATCAGCCCCAGCATTTT	CASSPEGWNQPQHF
.	TRBV10-3	.	TRBJ2-7	TGTGCCATCAGTGAGGGAAAGAGCTCCTACGAGCAGTACTTC	CAISEGKSSYEQYF
.	TRBV29-1	.	TRBJ1-2	TGCAGCGTTGAACAGCCGGCAGGGAGAAAGGGCTATGGCTACACCTTC	CSVEQPAGRKGYGYTF
.	TRBV10-2	.	TRBJ1-1	TGCGCCAGCAGTGAGTTAGGAATGAACACTGAAGCTTTCTTT	CASSELGMNTEAFF
TRBD1	TRBV12-3/TRBV12-4	.	TRBJ2-7	TGTGCCAGCAGTCAACAGGGGGCGATGGGGCACGAGCAGTACTTC	CASSQQGAMGHEQYF
TRBD2	TRBV2	few	TRBJ2-1	TGTGCCAGCAGTGTAAAGCGGGGGAGCTCCTACAATGAGCAGTTCTTC	CASSVKRGSSYNEQFF
.	TRBV6-6	.	TRBJ2-4	TGTGCCAGCAGTAGGCCACAGGGTCCCAAAAACATTCAGTACTTC	CASSRPQGPKNIQYF
.	TRBV7-2	few	TRBJ2-7	TGTGCCAGCAGCTTAGGTTGGGGGGGCCACGAGCAGTACTTC	CASSLGWGGHEQYF
.	TRBV9	few	TRBJ2-2	TGTGCCAGCAGCGTTCCAAAGGGACGGGACACCGGGGAGCTGTTTTTT	CASSVPKGRDTGELFF
.	TRBV20-1	.	TRBJ1-5	TGCAGTGCGCTTCAGGGGTCGCGCCTGGGGGTCCCCCAGCATTTT	CSALQGSRLGVPQHF
.	TRBV27	.	TRBJ2-2	TGTGCCAGCAGTTTATCGCATCCTCGCACCGGGGAGCTGTTTTTT	CASSLSHPRTGELFF